This T cell receptor beta chain emerged from a study of OX40 agonist ivuxolimab in advanced cancers. Study context: Intravenous ivuxolimab was administered to patients every 2 weeks at 0.01 to 10 mg/kg. Points from the study as a whole: Both blood CD4+ and CD8+ T cells showed clonal growth by week 6 at 0.1 to 3.0 mg/kg.

Autoimmune disease history or systemic immunosuppression led to patient exclusion. At baseline, cycle 4 day 1, and cycle 7 day 1, blood was sampled. The assay was immunoSEQ multiplex PCR, and TCRdb's table has in-frame clones only and misses some. The sample lists approximately 160,000 clones, approximately 94% occurring once. About this clone itself: Its antigen is unidentified.

The CDR3 has 15 residues. The germline CDR1 and CDR2 sequences are SGHRS and YFSETQ. The ends lost 3 bases at V and 2 bases at J; junction bases unmatched: 3. This receptor was obtained from an adult with an advanced solid tumor such as melanoma, head and neck, liver or kidney cancer. The material sequenced was CD4+ or CD8+ T cells sorted from blood, taken in a trial of the OX40 agonist ivuxolimab. The chain uses TRBV5-1 and TRBJ2-3; 10 nucleotides match TRBD1. CDR3 in amino acids: CASSSGTGDTDTQYF. In DNA form, the CDR3 reads TGCGCCAGCAGCTCGGGGACAGGGGACACAGATACGCAGTATTTT.